Following are 13 T cell receptor beta chains from one sample sequenced in a study of OX40 agonist ivuxolimab in advanced cancers. The repertoire was sequenced with immunoSEQ multiplex PCR; TCRdb's copy has only in-frame clones and lacks some. The data show 70,000 to 95,000 clones, approximately 91% seen once. The sample in question was CD4+ or CD8+ T cells sorted from blood, obtained in a trial of the OX40 agonist ivuxolimab. These receptors were obtained from an adult with an advanced solid tumor such as melanoma, head and neck, liver or kidney cancer.

The chain has TRBV14 and TRBJ1-3; TRBD1 agrees at 8 bases. This CDR3 spans 17 amino acids. V lost 2 bases to trimming and J lost 0 bases; unmatched junction nucleotides: 6. Germline CDR1 reads SGHDN; CDR2 reads FVKESK. As DNA, the CDR3 is TGTGCCAGCAGCCAACTACAGGGGGGAAGCTCTGGAAACACCATATATTTT. Translation: CASSQLQGGSSGNTIYF.

This chain joins TRBV2 and TRBJ2-7; D may be TRBD1 or TRBD2 (6 bases each). Germline CDR1 reads SNHLY; CDR2 reads FYNNEI. V lost 8 bases, J lost 3 bases, and 14 bases lay in between. The CDR3 runs 13 residues. CDR3 nucleotide sequence: TGTGCCAGCGAAGGGGGGCGCTTCTACGAGCAGTACTTC. Protein product: CASEGGRFYEQYF.

Notes on this clone: At one of its ends the junction is not consistent with the germline gene, which may arise from a read error. The rearrangement uses TRBV20-1 and TRBJ2-7; TRBD1 aligns across 7 bases. The germline V gene encodes CDR1 DFQATT and CDR2 SNEGSKA (reference sequence). The CDR3 runs 11 residues. The CDR3 sequence: CSAPVTGTVIF. The CDR3 DNA sequence: TGCAGTGCCCCGGTGACCGGGACAGTAATCTTC.

This clone was recorded only once. J is TRBJ1-1 and V is TRBV5-6, with 10 bases identical to TRBD1. Germline values: CDR1 SGHDT, CDR2 YYEEEE. The CDR3 is 17 residues long. The V gene end was trimmed by 0 bases and the J gene end by 1 base; junction bases not matched to a gene: 6. CDR3: CASSLGQGAVRNTEAFF. CDR3 bases: TGTGCCAGCAGCTTGGGACAGGGGGCGGTAAGGAACACTGAAGCTTTCTTT.

The V and J genes are TRBV18 and TRBJ2-7; weak D call: TRBD1 (5 bases). The CDR3 spans 18 residues. Germline values: CDR1 KGHSH, CDR2 LQKENI. V was trimmed by 0 bases and J by 0 bases, leaving 18 bases between them. This chain's CDR3 is CASSPPKGAHLSSYEQYF. The CDR3, as DNA: TGTGCCAGCTCACCACCGAAAGGGGCGCACCTTAGCTCCTACGAGCAGTACTTC.

The V gene is TRBV19, the J gene TRBJ1-3, with D perhaps TRBD1 (6 bases). CDR3 size: 17 residues. The V and J ends lost 10 bases and 0 bases respectively, with 22 bases between them. In germline, CDR1 is LNHDA, CDR2 SQIVND (reference sequence). The CDR3 here is CATAPGATGSSGNTIYF. As DNA, the CDR3 is TGTGCCACCGCCCCGGGGGCCACAGGCTCCTCTGGAAACACCATATATTTT.

The chain recombines TRBV29-1 with TRBJ2-2; 10 nucleotides match TRBD2. Germline lookup yields CDR1 SQVTM and CDR2 ANQGSEA. The CDR3 runs to 16 residues. V shed 7 bases and J 4 bases; nucleotides not matched to a gene: 12. CDR3 residues: CSATSGRSKGTGELFF. In DNA form, the CDR3 reads TGCAGCGCGACTAGCGGGCGCTCGAAGGGCACCGGGGAGCTGTTTTTT.

The chain carries TRBV5-1 and TRBJ2-7; the D call may be TRBD1 or TRBD2 (5 bases each). Germline V lookup: CDR1 SGHRS, CDR2 YFSETQ. Trimming cost V 0 bases and J 2 bases, with 15 bases left between them. The CDR3 is 16 amino acids. The CDR3 loop is CASSLASGTGTYEQYF. The CDR3 bases are TGCGCCAGCAGCTTGGCCTCCGGGACGGGAACCTACGAGCAGTACTTC.

CDR3 sequence reads: CASSLAGAQETQYF. DNA for the CDR3: TGTGCCAGCAGCTTGGCAGGGGCCCAAGAGACCCAGTACTTC. The J gene is TRBJ2-5, the V gene TRBV5-6; perhaps TRBD1 as D (6 bases). The CDR3 runs to 14 residues. In germline, CDR1 is SGHDT, CDR2 YYEEEE. V was pared by 0 bases and J by 1 base, with 7 bases between.

V is TRBV21-1 and J is TRBJ2-7; the D segment call TRBD1 is taken from the table without a DNA check. TRBV21-1 is a listed pseudogene. The CDR3 is made up of 16 amino acids. DNA of the CDR3: TGTGCCAGCAGCAAAGCTGAAGACAGGGGTCTCTACGAGCAGTACTTC. This codes for CASSKAEDRGLYEQYF.

V is TRBV20-1 and J is TRBJ2-7; D ambiguous. The CDR3 totals 11 residues. Trimming stripped 4 bases from V and 2 bases from J, with 6 bases between. CDR1 and CDR2 from the germline V gene are DFQATT and SNEGSKA (reference sequence). In DNA, the CDR3 is TGCAGTGCTACCCAGCCCTACGAGCAGTACTTC. Protein product: CSATQPYEQYF.

This sequence joins TRBV4-3 and TRBJ2-1; 11 bases fit TRBD2. This CDR3 spans 16 amino acids. The germline V gene has CDR1 LGHNA and CDR2 YSLEER. V shed 3 bases, J shed 4 bases, and the junction held 5 bases outside the gene matches. The CDR3 here is CASSQGTSGSYNEQFF. CDR3 DNA: TGCGCCAGCAGCCAGGGGACTAGCGGAAGTTACAATGAGCAGTTCTTC.

This chain uses TRBV9 with TRBJ2-1, with 9 positions matching TRBD1. Per germline, CDR1 SGDLS and CDR2 YYNGEE. V shed 3 bases, J shed 3 bases, and the junction held 4 bases outside the gene matches. This CDR3 has 15 amino acids. CDR3 sequence: CASSAGTGFYNEQFF. The CDR3 bases are TGTGCCAGCAGCGCCGGGACAGGGTTCTACAATGAGCAGTTCTTC.